This entry lists 7 T cell receptor beta chains sequenced from one sample in a study of vaccination and CD4 T cells after COVID-19. This sample's treatment: approximately 9-day PBMC culture with coronavirus spike peptide pools or control peptides (ViraFEST assay). These TCRs' antigens remain unknown. Once obtained from cultured CD4+ T cells, the DNA was sequenced using the Oncomine TCR Beta short-read assay. TCRdb reprocessed the PCR reads with MiXCR, giving one entry per CDR3 protein. Altogether about 13,000 distinct CDR3 sequences are present, roughly 45% being singletons, with the ten largest covering roughly 14%. What was sequenced was CD4+ T cells from blood, cultured in vitro. The origin of the receptors is a human donor who had recovered from COVID-19.

The V call is TRBV11-3, the J call TRBJ1-2; 12 positions agree with TRBD1. The CDR3 covers 16 residues. Losses at the gene ends were 1 base for V and 7 bases for J; bases not matched to a gene: 7. The germline CDR1 and CDR2 sequences are SGHNT and YENEEA. CDR3: CASSLAGTGGGRGYTF. The CDR3 DNA reads TGTGCCAGCAGCTTAGCCGGGACAGGGGGCGGACGTGGCTACACCTTC.

Note on this clonotype: No conserved phenylalanine or tryptophan ends this CDR3, so it is likely a read error. The rearrangement joins TRBV11-3 to TRBJ2-1; no clear D. The germline V gene encodes CDR1 SGHNT and CDR2 YENEEA. This CDR3 contains 11 residues. With 3 bases removed from V and 8 bases from J, the gap between germline ends came to 5 bases. The CDR3 protein is CASSLADEQFL. The CDR3 DNA sequence: TGTGCCAGCAGCTTGGCCGATGAGCAGTTCCTC.

As concerns this clonotype: Relative to the germline gene, one junction end is altered; a read error may explain this. CDR3 region: CSAVRDSSFNEQFF. The CDR3 nucleotides read TGCAGTGCTGTACGGGACAGTTCCTTCAATGAGCAGTTCTTC. The chain carries TRBV20-1 and TRBJ2-1; 7 nucleotides align to TRBD1. This CDR3 has 14 amino acids. Germline V gives CDR1 DFQATT, CDR2 SNEGSKA (reference sequence).

This chain joins TRBV6-1 and TRBJ2-3, with TRBD2 as a possible D gene (7 bases). The CDR3 length is 15 residues. Germline values: CDR1 MNHNS, CDR2 SASEGT. Trimming removed 9 bases at V and 7 bases at J, with 23 bases between. In nucleotides, the CDR3 is TGTGCCAGTGAGGGGGGGGCCCGGGTTACAAATACGCAGTATTTT. This gives the protein CASEGGARVTNTQYF.

This clonotype was observed a few times. The chain joins TRBV28 to TRBJ1-5; TRBD1 matches 7 bases. The CDR3 totals 14 residues. Germline CDR1 reads MDHEN; CDR2 reads SYDVKM. The trim removed 2 bases at V and 5 bases at J, leaving 3 bases unmatched. CDR3 DNA sequence: TGTGCCAGCAGTTTAACAGGGGTGTATCAGCCCCAGCATTTT. As protein: CASSLTGVYQPQHF.

This clonotype has just a few counts. The chain employs TRBV7-8 and TRBJ1-2; D possibly corresponds to TRBD1 (5 bases). Germline CDR1 SGHVS, CDR2 FQNEAQ. V shed 1 base and J shed 4 bases, with 13 bases lying between them. The CDR3 totals 15 residues. The chain's CDR3 is CASSLGSGRFYGYTF. The DNA for the CDR3 is TGTGCCAGCAGCTTAGGTTCAGGGAGGTTCTATGGCTACACCTTC.

This clonotype has a handful of counts. This rearrangement joins TRBV12-3 or TRBV12-4 to TRBJ1-1; no firm D call. Between the trimmed V and J ends, which lost 6 bases and 4 bases, there was a span of 9 bases. The CDR3 has 12 residues. The CDR3, as DNA: TGTGCCAGCAGCCTATCGTCCACTGAAGCTTTCTTT. Translating gives CASSLSSTEAFF.